This is a list of T cell receptor beta chains from one sample in a study of blood T cell repertoires in COVID-19. Assay: immunoSEQ multiplex PCR; the TCRdb copy retains only in-frame clones and omits some. The table includes over 200,000 clones, around 89% detected once. Sequencing was carried out using PBMCs or T cells enriched from blood (not recorded which). The receptors were gathered from a man aged 25-45 years who had been exposed to COVID-19. The CDR3 runs from the conserved cysteine through the conserved F or W. The D gene is left open where the match is weak. Part of the rows lack a size; the others show once, few, many or a class for expanded clones.

j_call: TRBJ1-2
d_call: NA
clone_size: NA
v_call: TRBV6-1
cdr3_aa: CASSDGQGFYGYTF
cdr3_nt: TGTGCCAGCAGTGACGGCCAGGGTTTCTATGGCTACACCTTC

j_call: TRBJ2-5
d_call: TRBD1
clone_size: NA
v_call: TRBV19
cdr3_aa: CASSILGTGKETQYF
cdr3_nt: TGTGCCAGTAGTATTTTAGGGACAGGGAAAGAGACCCAGTACTTC

j_call: TRBJ2-7
d_call: NA
clone_size: NA
v_call: TRBV13
cdr3_aa: CASSLHSYEQYF
cdr3_nt: TGTGCCAGCAGCTTGCACAGCTACGAGCAGTACTTC

j_call: TRBJ1-5
d_call: NA
clone_size: NA
v_call: TRBV19
cdr3_aa: CASSISLARNQPQHF
cdr3_nt: TGTGCCAGTAGTATTAGCTTGGCGCGCAATCAGCCCCAGCATTTT

j_call: TRBJ2-3
d_call: NA
clone_size: NA
v_call: TRBV6-5
cdr3_aa: CASIKGGTSTDTQYF
cdr3_nt: TGTGCCAGCATTAAGGGTGGGACTAGCACAGATACGCAGTATTTT

j_call: TRBJ2-1
d_call: TRBD2
clone_size: NA
v_call: TRBV7-8
cdr3_aa: CASSPMRAGGYNEQFF
cdr3_nt: TGTGCCAGCAGCCCGATGAGGGCGGGGGGATACAATGAGCAGTTCTTC

j_call: TRBJ2-1
d_call: TRBD2
clone_size: NA
v_call: TRBV27
cdr3_aa: CASSLSSGGGYNEQFF
cdr3_nt: TGTGCCAGCAGTTTGTCAAGCGGGGGGGGTTACAATGAGCAGTTCTTC

j_call: TRBJ2-5
d_call: TRBD1
clone_size: NA
v_call: TRBV5-4
cdr3_aa: CASSPKGGKEETQYF
cdr3_nt: TGTGCCAGCAGCCCGAAAGGGGGCAAGGAAGAGACCCAGTACTTC

j_call: TRBJ1-1
d_call: NA
clone_size: once
v_call: TRBV14
cdr3_aa: CASSQEAVFSEAFF
cdr3_nt: TGTGCCAGCAGCCAAGAAGCGGTTTTCTCTGAAGCTTTCTTT

j_call: TRBJ1-2
d_call: TRBD1
clone_size: NA
v_call: TRBV7-2
cdr3_aa: CASSAQGQRNYGYTF
cdr3_nt: TGTGCCAGCAGCGCGCAGGGACAGCGGAACTATGGCTACACCTTC

j_call: TRBJ2-3
d_call: NA
clone_size: NA
v_call: TRBV7-3
cdr3_aa: CASSSGGRGTTDTQYF
cdr3_nt: TGTGCCAGCAGCTCCGGTGGGCGGGGAACCACAGATACGCAGTATTTT

j_call: TRBJ2-3
d_call: TRBD1
clone_size: few
v_call: TRBV19
cdr3_aa: CASSIVTGLSDTQYF
cdr3_nt: TGTGCCAGTAGTATAGTGACAGGGTTGTCGGATACGCAGTATTTT

j_call: TRBJ2-7
d_call: NA
clone_size: NA
v_call: TRBV10-1
cdr3_aa: CASSESVLHYEQYF
cdr3_nt: TGCGCCAGCAGTGAGTCAGTACTTCACTACGAGCAGTACTTC

j_call: TRBJ1-2
d_call: TRBD1
clone_size: many
v_call: TRBV9
cdr3_aa: CASSVGSKGAVSGYTF
cdr3_nt: TGTGCCAGCAGCGTAGGGAGTAAGGGGGCCGTGAGCGGCTACACCTTC

j_call: TRBJ2-5
d_call: NA
clone_size: NA
v_call: TRBV6-4
cdr3_aa: CASSDSADQETQYF
cdr3_nt: TGTGCCAGCAGTGACTCGGCCGACCAAGAGACCCAGTACTTC

j_call: TRBJ1-1
d_call: TRBD1
clone_size: NA
v_call: TRBV18
cdr3_aa: CASSPKDRGLEAFF
cdr3_nt: TGTGCCAGCTCACCAAAGGACAGGGGACTTGAAGCTTTCTTT

j_call: TRBJ1-6
d_call: NA
clone_size: few
v_call: TRBV5-6
cdr3_aa: CASSGWAFNSPLHF
cdr3_nt: TGTGCCAGCAGCGGGTGGGCCTTCAATTCACCCCTCCACTTT

j_call: TRBJ2-7
d_call: NA
clone_size: NA
v_call: TRBV15
cdr3_aa: CATSRDPGPSYEQYF
cdr3_nt: TGTGCCACCAGCAGAGATCCAGGGCCCTCCTACGAGCAGTACTTC

j_call: TRBJ1-1
d_call: NA
clone_size: few
v_call: TRBV6-5
cdr3_aa: CASSRDTEAFF
cdr3_nt: TGTGCCAGCAGCCGGGACACTGAAGCTTTCTTT

j_call: TRBJ1-2
d_call: NA
clone_size: NA
v_call: TRBV29-1
cdr3_aa: CSARGDGYTF
cdr3_nt: TGCAGCGCCCGCGGGGATGGCTACACCTTC

j_call: TRBJ1-1
d_call: TRBD1
clone_size: NA
v_call: TRBV27
cdr3_aa: CASSPETGVRNTEAFF
cdr3_nt: TGTGCCAGCAGTCCCGAAACAGGGGTGAGGAACACTGAAGCTTTCTTT

j_call: TRBJ2-1
d_call: TRBD1
clone_size: NA
v_call: TRBV3-1/TRBV3-2
cdr3_aa: CASSQGSDRGGLEFF
cdr3_nt: TGTGCCAGCAGCCAAGGTTCTGACAGGGGCGGTCTGGAGTTCTTC